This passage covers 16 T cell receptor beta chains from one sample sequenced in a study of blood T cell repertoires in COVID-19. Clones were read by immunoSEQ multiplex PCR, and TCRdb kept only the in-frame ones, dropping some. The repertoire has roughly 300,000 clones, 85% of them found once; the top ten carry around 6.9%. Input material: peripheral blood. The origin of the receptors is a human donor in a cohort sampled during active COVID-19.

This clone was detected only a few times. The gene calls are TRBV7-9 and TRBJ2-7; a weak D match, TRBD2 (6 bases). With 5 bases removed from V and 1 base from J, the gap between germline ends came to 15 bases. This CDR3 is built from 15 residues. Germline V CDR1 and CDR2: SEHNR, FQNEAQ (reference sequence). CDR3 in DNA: TGTGCCAGCAGCAGGGGACTGTCTTATTCCTACGAGCAGTACTTC. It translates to CASSRGLSYSYEQYF.

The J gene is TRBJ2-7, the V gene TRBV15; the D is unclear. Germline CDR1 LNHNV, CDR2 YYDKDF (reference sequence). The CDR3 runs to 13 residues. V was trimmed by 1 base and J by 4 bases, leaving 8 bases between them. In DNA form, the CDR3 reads TGTGCCACCAGCAGAGTTCCCGGGTACGAGCAGTACTTC. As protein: CATSRVPGYEQYF.

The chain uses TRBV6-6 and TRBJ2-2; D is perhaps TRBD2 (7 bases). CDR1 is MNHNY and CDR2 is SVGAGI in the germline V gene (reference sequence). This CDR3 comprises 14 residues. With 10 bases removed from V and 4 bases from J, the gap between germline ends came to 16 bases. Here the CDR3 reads CATSGGLGTGELFF. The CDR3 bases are TGTGCCACCTCCGGGGGGCTGGGCACCGGGGAGCTGTTTTTT.

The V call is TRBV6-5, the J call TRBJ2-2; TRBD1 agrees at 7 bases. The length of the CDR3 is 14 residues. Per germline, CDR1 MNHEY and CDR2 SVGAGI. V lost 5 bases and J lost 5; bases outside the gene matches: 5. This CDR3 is CASSKTGMTGELFF. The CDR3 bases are TGTGCCAGCAGTAAGACAGGGATGACCGGGGAGCTGTTTTTT.

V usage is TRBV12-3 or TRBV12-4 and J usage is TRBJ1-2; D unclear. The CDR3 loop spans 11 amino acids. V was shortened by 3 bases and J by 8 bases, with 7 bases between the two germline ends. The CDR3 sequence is CASSLPGGYTF. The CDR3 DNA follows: TGTGCCAGCAGTTTGCCGGGGGGCTACACCTTC.

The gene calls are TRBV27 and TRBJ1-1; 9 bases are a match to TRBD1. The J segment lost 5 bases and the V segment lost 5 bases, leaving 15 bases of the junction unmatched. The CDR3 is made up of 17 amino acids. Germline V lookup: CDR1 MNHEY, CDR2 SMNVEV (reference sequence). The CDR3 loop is CASSPLLGQGLRTEAFF. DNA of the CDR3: TGTGCCAGCAGTCCACTTCTGGGACAGGGTTTAAGAACTGAAGCTTTCTTT.

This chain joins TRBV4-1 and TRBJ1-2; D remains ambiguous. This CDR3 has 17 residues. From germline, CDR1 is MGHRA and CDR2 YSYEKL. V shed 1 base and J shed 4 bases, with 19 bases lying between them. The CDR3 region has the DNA TGCGCCAGCAGCCAAGGGAAAAAGGAGATGCCCCTCTATGGCTACACCTTC. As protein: CASSQGKKEMPLYGYTF.

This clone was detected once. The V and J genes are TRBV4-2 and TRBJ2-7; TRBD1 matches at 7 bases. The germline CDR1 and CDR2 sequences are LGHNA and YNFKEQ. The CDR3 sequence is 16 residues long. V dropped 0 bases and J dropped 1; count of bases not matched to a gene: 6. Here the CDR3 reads CASSQEGQMGSYEQYF. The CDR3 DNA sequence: TGTGCCAGCAGCCAAGAGGGACAGATGGGTTCCTACGAGCAGTACTTC.

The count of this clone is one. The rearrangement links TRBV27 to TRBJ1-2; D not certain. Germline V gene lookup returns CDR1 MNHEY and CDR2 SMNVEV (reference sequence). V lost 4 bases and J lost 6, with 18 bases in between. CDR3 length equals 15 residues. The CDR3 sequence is CASSSPATGVNGYTF. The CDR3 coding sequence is TGTGCCAGCAGTTCCCCCGCAACGGGAGTTAATGGCTACACCTTC.

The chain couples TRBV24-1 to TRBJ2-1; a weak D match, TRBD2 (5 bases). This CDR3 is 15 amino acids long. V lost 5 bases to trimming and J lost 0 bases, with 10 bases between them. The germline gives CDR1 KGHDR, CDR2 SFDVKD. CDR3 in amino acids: CATSGGRGSYNEQFF. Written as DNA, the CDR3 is TGTGCCACCAGTGGAGGACGGGGCTCCTACAATGAGCAGTTCTTC.

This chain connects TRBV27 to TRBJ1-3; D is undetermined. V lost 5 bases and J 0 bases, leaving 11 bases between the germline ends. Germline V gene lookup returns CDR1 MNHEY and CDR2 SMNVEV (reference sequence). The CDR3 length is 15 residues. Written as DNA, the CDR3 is TGTGCCAGCAGTCAGTCTTTATTCTCTGGAAACACCATATATTTT. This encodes CASSQSLFSGNTIYF.

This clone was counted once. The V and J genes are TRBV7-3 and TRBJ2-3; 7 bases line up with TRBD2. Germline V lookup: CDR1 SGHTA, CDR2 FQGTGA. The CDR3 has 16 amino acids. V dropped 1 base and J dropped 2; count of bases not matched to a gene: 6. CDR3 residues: CASSLKPSGNTDTQYF. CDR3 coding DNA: TGTGCCAGCAGCTTAAAGCCTAGCGGTAACACAGATACGCAGTATTTT.

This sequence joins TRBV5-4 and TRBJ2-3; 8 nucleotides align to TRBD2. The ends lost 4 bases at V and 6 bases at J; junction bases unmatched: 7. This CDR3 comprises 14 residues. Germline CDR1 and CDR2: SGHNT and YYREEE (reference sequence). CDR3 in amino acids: CASSGRGARDTQYF. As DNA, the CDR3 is TGTGCCAGCAGCGGGCGGGGGGCCAGGGATACGCAGTATTTT. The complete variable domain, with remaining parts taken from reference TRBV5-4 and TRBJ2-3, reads ETGVTQSPTHLIKTRGQQVTLRCSSQSGHNTVSWYQQALGQGPQFIFQYYREEENGRGNFPPRFSGLQFPNYSSELNVNALELDDSALYLCASSGRGARDTQYFGPGTRLTVL.

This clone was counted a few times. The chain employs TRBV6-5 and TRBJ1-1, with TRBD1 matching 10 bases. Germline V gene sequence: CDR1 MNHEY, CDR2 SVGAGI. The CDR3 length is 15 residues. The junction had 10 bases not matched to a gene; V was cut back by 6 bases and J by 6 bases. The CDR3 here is CASRASWTGGSEAFF. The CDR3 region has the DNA TGTGCCAGCAGGGCTTCGTGGACAGGGGGTTCTGAAGCTTTCTTT.

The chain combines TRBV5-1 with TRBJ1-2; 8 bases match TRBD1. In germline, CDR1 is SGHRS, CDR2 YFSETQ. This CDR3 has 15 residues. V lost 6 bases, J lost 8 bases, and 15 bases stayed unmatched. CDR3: CASTRADRGVEGYTF. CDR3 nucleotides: TGCGCCAGCACGCGGGCCGACAGGGGAGTGGAAGGCTACACCTTC.

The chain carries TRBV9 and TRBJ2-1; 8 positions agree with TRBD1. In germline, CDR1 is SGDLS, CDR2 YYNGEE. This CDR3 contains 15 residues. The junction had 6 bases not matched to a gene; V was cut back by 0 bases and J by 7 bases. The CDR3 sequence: CASSVGTGLGNEQFF. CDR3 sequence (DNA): TGTGCCAGCAGCGTAGGGACAGGGCTGGGGAATGAGCAGTTCTTC.